A single T cell receptor (beta chain) is shown here with its context. This sample stems from a study of shared clonotypes between healthy human individuals. Clones were sequenced by immunoSEQ multiplex PCR, and TCRdb holds only the in-frame ones, with some missing. The table lists about 1,500,000 clones, 96% of them singletons, with 0.95% to 1.5% in the top ten. Germline lookup yields CDR1 KGHSH and CDR2 LQKENI. The CDR3 is made up of 14 amino acids. The trim removed 4 bases at V and 4 bases at J, leaving 6 bases unmatched. The receptor comes from a man aged 25-45 years in good health. Sequences were obtained from naive CD4+ T cells sorted from blood. Subset indicated: CD45RA+ positively selected. The chain combines TRBV18 with TRBJ2-7; TRBD1 aligns across 8 bases. CDR3 region: CASSRGQGFYEQYF. For the CDR3, the DNA is TGTGCCAGCTCACGCGGACAGGGATTTTACGAGCAGTACTTC. The complete variable domain, with remaining parts taken from reference TRBV18 and TRBJ2-7, reads NAGVMQNPRHLVRRRGQEARLRCSPMKGHSHVYWYRQLPEEGLKFMVYLQKENIIDESGMPKERFSAEFPKEGPSILRIQQVVRGDSAAYFCASSRGQGFYEQYFGPGTRLTVT.